The entry that follows covers one TCR beta chain sequence. This table comes from immunoSEQ multiplex PCR, and its TCRdb copy is limited to in-frame clones, with some not included. The sample contains more than 85,000 clones, almost 75% of which appear only once. The germline V gene has CDR1 LGHNA and CDR2 YNFKEQ. The CDR3 contains 15 residues. With 1 base removed from V and 2 bases from J, the gap between germline ends came to 11 bases. These data are taken from a study of CD8 T cell repertoires and HIV-1 epitope variants. Sample: uncultured baseline CD8+ T cells from peripheral blood mononuclear cells (PBMCs). This clonotype originated in a male donor with HIV. The chain recombines TRBV4-2 with TRBJ1-2; D possibly corresponds to TRBD1 (5 bases). CDR3 amino acids: CASSQAVAGNYGYTF. The CDR3 DNA follows: TGTGCCAGCAGCCAAGCGGTTGCAGGGAACTATGGCTACACCTTC.